Listed here are 14 T cell receptor beta chains from one sample, sequenced in a study of human T cells and chemical hapten exposure. TCRdb re-analysed the RACE reads in MiXCR, keeping a single row per CDR3 protein. The repertoire has 55,000 to 75,000 distinct CDR3 sequences, around an eighth of them found once; the top ten carry about 2.4%. Time point: patch test 3, about 24 weeks after DPC sensitization. As to treatment: therapeutic diphenylcyclopropenone sensitization with weekly scalp DPC. Material: whole blood, obtained in connection with sensitization to the hapten diphenylcyclopropenone (DPC). Receptor source: a man aged 25 to 45 with alopecia areata. Some clones in this sample may be carry-over from other donors' samples.

This clonotype turned up a few times. V is TRBV29-1 and J is TRBJ1-1; no reliable D call. The V gene's germline CDR1 is SQVTM and CDR2 ANQGSEA. The CDR3 is 11 residues long. Deletions cut 0 bases from V and 8 bases from J, with 7 bases between. The CDR3 coding sequence is TGCAGCGTTGAAGATCCCGGGGAAGCTTTCTTT. Protein sequence: CSVEDPGEAFF.

In this sample, this clonotype turned up many times. The V gene is TRBV6-2 or TRBV6-3, the J gene TRBJ2-5; 9 bases fit TRBD2. The CDR3 loop spans 17 amino acids. The junction had 10 bases not matched to a gene; V was cut back by 2 bases and J by 3 bases. Germline V gene data show CDR1 as MNHEY and CDR2 as SVGEGT. CDR3 region: CASSYVLGTSREETQYF. CDR3 coding DNA: TGTGCCAGCAGTTACGTGCTTGGGACTAGCAGAGAAGAGACCCAGTACTTC.

This clonotype was detected only a few times. This chain joins TRBV10-3 and TRBJ2-7; 10 bases are a match to TRBD1. Germline CDR1 is ENHRY and CDR2 is SYGVKD. The CDR3 consists of 14 residues. Germline trimming cut 6 bases from V and 5 bases from J; bases unmatched to any gene: 7. The CDR3 loop reads CAISGGQGGNEQYF. The CDR3 DNA sequence: TGTGCCATCAGCGGTGGACAGGGGGGCAACGAGCAGTACTTC.

Remarks on this clonotype: This clone may be a read error of a much larger clone one base away. Here the CDR3 omits its conserved ending phenylalanine or tryptophan, so a read error is the likely source. The chain combines TRBV5-6 with TRBJ1-1, with TRBD1 identical over 7 bases. Trimming removed 3 bases from V and 1 base from J; junction bases left unmatched: 12. The length of the CDR3 is 17 residues. Germline V gene data show CDR1 as SGHDT and CDR2 as YYEEEE. The CDR3 DNA reads as TGTGCCAGCAGCTCAACCCGCCGGGACAGTAGGAACACTGAAGCTTTCCTT. The encoded protein is CASSSTRRDSRNTEAFL.

This clonotype occurred many times. The V call is TRBV28, the J call TRBJ1-5; D is undetermined. This CDR3 spans 12 amino acids. The V gene lost 5 bases and the J gene lost 7 bases, with 9 bases spanning the gap. The germline V gene encodes CDR1 MDHEN and CDR2 SYDVKM. The CDR3 sequence: CASSNAGQPQHF. In DNA form, the CDR3 reads TGTGCCAGCAGTAACGCGGGGCAGCCCCAGCATTTT.

The CDR3 spells CASSLRQGDTEAFF. The DNA of the CDR3 is TGTGCCAGCAGCTTGCGACAGGGTGACACTGAAGCTTTCTTT. The chain carries TRBV7-9 and TRBJ1-1; TRBD1 matches at 7 bases. Trimming cost V 3 bases and J 3 bases; bases outside gene matches: 4. The germline gives CDR1 SEHNR, CDR2 FQNEAQ (reference sequence). This CDR3 comprises 14 residues.

This clonotype appeared many times. This chain joins TRBV29-1 and TRBJ2-1; D could derive from TRBD1 or TRBD2 (5 bases each). The V gene lost 2 bases and the J gene lost 1 base, with 27 bases spanning the gap. The CDR3 runs to 20 residues. The germline CDR1 and CDR2 sequences are SQVTM and ANQGSEA. The CDR3 spells CSVERWGARWDVSSYNEQFF. CDR3 nucleotide sequence: TGCAGCGTTGAAAGGTGGGGAGCACGATGGGACGTTTCATCCTACAATGAGCAGTTCTTC.

This clonotype appeared many times. This chain connects TRBV9 to TRBJ2-1, with a possible D match to TRBD2 (6 bases). Germline loops: CDR1 SGDLS, CDR2 YYNGEE. The ends were cut back, 0 bases at V and 8 bases at J, with 15 bases in the middle. CDR3 size: 15 residues. CDR3 residues: CASSVDNGGVDEQFF. CDR3 nucleotide sequence: TGTGCCAGCAGCGTAGATAACGGGGGAGTTGATGAGCAGTTCTTC.

The rearrangement joins TRBV6-2 or TRBV6-3 to TRBJ1-2, with no clear D. This CDR3 has 14 amino acids. The ends were cut back, 7 bases at V and 7 bases at J, with 19 bases in the middle. Germline CDR1 MNHEY, CDR2 SVGEGT. The CDR3 reads CASIPRSQIGGYTF. The CDR3 DNA is TGTGCCAGCATCCCCCGAAGTCAAATCGGTGGCTACACCTTC.

A word on this clonotype: A junction boundary mismatches the germline segment, possibly from a read error. This chain connects TRBV18 to TRBJ1-6, with a tentative D call TRBD1 (6 bases). The CDR3 consists of 15 residues. CDR1 and CDR2 from the germline V gene are KGHSH and LQKENI. The CDR3 DNA follows: TGTGCCAGCTCACCGTTACAGGGAGATAATTCAGCCCTCCACTTT. Translated: CASSPLQGDNSALHF.

This clonotype appeared many times. The J gene is TRBJ2-7, the V gene TRBV6-2 or TRBV6-3; 10 bases align to TRBD1. V dropped 5 bases and J dropped 5; count of bases not matched to a gene: 21. There are 19 residues in the CDR3. From germline, CDR1 is MNHEY and CDR2 SVGEGT. The CDR3 DNA follows: TGTGCCAGCAGTCGGGACCGGTATTTGGGACAGGGGTCCAACCACGAGCAGTACTTC. Translating it yields CASSRDRYLGQGSNHEQYF.

In its sample, this clonotype was seen a few times. The rearrangement links TRBV12-3 or TRBV12-4 to TRBJ1-6; D is unclear. Trimming cost V 2 bases and J 9 bases, with 5 bases left between them. This CDR3 is built from 12 residues. DNA of the CDR3: TGTGCCAGCAGTTTATGGGGTTCACCCCTCCACTTT. It encodes CASSLWGSPLHF.

The table lists this clonotype with a few counts. The CDR3 loop is CASSSGQGETTEAFF. In nucleotides, the CDR3 is TGTGCCAGCAGCTCGGGACAGGGAGAGACCACTGAAGCTTTCTTT. This sequence joins TRBV11-3 and TRBJ1-1, with 9 nucleotides matching TRBD1. After removal of 4 bases from V and 4 bases from J, the junction contained 7 bases not matched to a gene. Germline values: CDR1 SGHNT, CDR2 YENEEA. The CDR3 has 15 amino acids.

This clonotype was recorded at least ten times. The J gene is TRBJ2-5, the V gene TRBV18; D call uncertain. Trimming stripped 6 bases from V and 4 bases from J, with 9 bases between. CDR1 and CDR2 (germline): KGHSH, LQKENI. This CDR3 is built from 12 residues. In DNA, the CDR3 is TGTGCCAGCTCCTCCCTCGGAGAGACCCAGTACTTC. Translated, it gives CASSSLGETQYF.